One T cell receptor beta chain is described in this entry. Antigen specificity is unknown. This sample was taken from a study of shared clonotypes between healthy human individuals. Study-wide points: The sharing of 4.5% to 5.5% of naive CD4 clonotypes was seen across a handful of donors. The study's rarefaction showed incomplete sorted-subset sequencing despite large depth.

From germline, CDR1 is SGHRS and CDR2 YFSETQ. The CDR3 has 15 residues. Trimming cost V 5 bases and J 0 bases, with 15 bases left between them. Assay execution took place at the deep level. Original analysis: Junction-only sequences without quality scores were provided by ImmunoSEQ, so filtering was different. TCRdb's table, derived via immunoSEQ multiplex PCR, lists solely in-frame clones and lacks some. That table furnishes V, J and clone size, whereas the DNA furnished D and trimming. The data contain a few million clones, roughly 93% of them singletons. Sequenced input: naive CD4+ T cells from PBMCs. Subset denoted: CD45RA+ positively selected. The rearrangement joins TRBV5-1 to TRBJ2-7, with D tentatively TRBD1 or TRBD2 (5 bases each). The receptor was derived from a man younger than 35 in good health. Some clones in this sample may be carry-over from other donors' samples. The CDR3 bases are TGCGCCAGCAGAACGACACCCGGGGCCTCCTACGAGCAGTACTTC. This translates into CASRTTPGASYEQYF. Filled out from reference TRBV5-1 and TRBJ2-7, the complete variable domain reads KAGVTQTPRYLIKTRGQQVTLSCSPISGHRSVSWYQQTPGQGLQFLFEYFSETQRNKGNFPGRFSGRQFSNSRSEMNVSTLELGDSALYLCASRTTPGASYEQYFGPGTRLTVT.